These 29 T cell receptor beta chains were sequenced from one sample in a study of T cell responses to AZD1222 COVID-19 vaccine. Here immunoSEQ multiplex PCR was the method, and the copy in TCRdb shows in-frame clones only, minus some. The top ten hold approximately 8% of the sample, which has over 100,000 clones, roughly 85% seen once. Sequencing was performed on peripheral blood, taken 28 days after the second dose of the MenACWY control vaccine. These receptor sequences come from an adult who received the MenACWY meningococcal vaccine as a control.

The sample holds one count of this clone. The rearrangement uses TRBV29-1 and TRBJ1-2; 7 bases are shared with TRBD1. CDR1 and CDR2 from the germline V gene are SQVTM and ANQGSEA. Trimming took 4 bases from V and 2 from J; bases not matched to a gene: 1. This CDR3 has 12 amino acids. CDR3 in DNA: TGCAGCGTTGCGACAGGGAACTATGGCTACACCTTC. It codes for CSVATGNYGYTF. Together with reference TRBV29-1 and TRBJ1-2, the CDR3 gives the full variable domain: SAVISQKPSRDICQRGTSLTIQCQVDSQVTMMFWYRQQPGQSLTLIATANQGSEATYESGFVIDKFPISRPNLTFSTLTVSNMSPEDSSIYLCSVATGNYGYTFGSGTRLTVV.

The CDR3 loop reads CASSQDRVTDTQYF. In DNA, the CDR3 is TGTGCCAGCAGCCAGGACAGGGTCACAGATACGCAGTATTTT. V gene TRBV5-6 combines with J gene TRBJ2-3; 8 bases align to TRBD1. J was trimmed by 2 bases and V by 4 bases; bases with no gene match: 3. Germline CDR1 is SGHDT and CDR2 is YYEEEE. This CDR3 has 14 residues.

The J gene is TRBJ1-2, the V gene TRBV19, with no clear D. Trimming took 2 bases from V and 4 from J, leaving 8 bases between them. The CDR3 totals 13 residues. Germline V gene lookup returns CDR1 LNHDA and CDR2 SQIVND (reference sequence). CDR3 protein: CASSINRLYGYTF. Written as DNA, the CDR3 is TGTGCCAGTAGTATAAACAGACTCTATGGCTACACCTTC.

This chain links TRBV2 with TRBJ1-1; 8 bases map to TRBD1. Germline V CDR1 and CDR2: SNHLY, FYNNEI. The CDR3 sequence is 17 residues long. Trimming took 6 bases from V and 1 from J; bases not matched to a gene: 13. CDR3 sequence: CASSPLPQGAPNTEAFF. CDR3 nucleotides: TGTGCCAGCAGCCCTCTCCCCCAGGGGGCCCCGAACACTGAAGCTTTCTTT.

The V and J genes are TRBV11-2 and TRBJ2-1; the D call may be TRBD1 or TRBD2 (6 bases each). The V gene lost 2 bases and the J gene lost 6 bases, with 14 bases spanning the gap. The CDR3 is 15 residues long. CDR1 and CDR2 from the germline V gene are SGHAT and FQNNGV. This chain's CDR3 is CASSLQGRMGNEQFF. The CDR3 nucleotides are TGTGCCAGCAGCTTACAGGGGAGGATGGGCAATGAGCAGTTCTTC.

The rearrangement links TRBV7-2 to TRBJ2-7, with D tentatively TRBD2 (5 bases). Trimming removed 5 bases at V and 3 bases at J, with 17 bases between. The CDR3 loop spans 15 amino acids. CDR1 SGHTA and CDR2 FQGNSA come from the germline V gene. The CDR3: CASSPSGGLDYEQYF. The CDR3 nucleotides are TGTGCCAGCAGCCCCTCAGGCGGGCTGGACTACGAGCAGTACTTC.

This clone has a single count. The chain combines TRBV24-1 with TRBJ2-5, with a tentative D call TRBD1 (5 bases). This CDR3 region has 13 residues. Looked up from germline, CDR1 is KGHDR and CDR2 is SFDVKD. V dropped 5 bases and J dropped 4 bases, with 10 bases sitting between them. In DNA, the CDR3 is TGTGCCACCAGTGGGTCAGGGTTAGAGACCCAGTACTTC. It translates to CATSGSGLETQYF.

The chain uses TRBV28 and TRBJ1-4; D is uncertain. The CDR3 sequence is 17 residues long. V gave up 5 bases and J gave up 0 bases, with 16 bases separating them. Germline V gene lookup returns CDR1 MDHEN and CDR2 SYDVKM. CDR3 in amino acids: CASSPNIGRATNEKLFF. The CDR3 DNA is TGTGCCAGCAGTCCCAACATAGGGAGGGCAACTAATGAAAAACTGTTTTTT.

The CDR3 DNA reads TGTGCCAGCTCACCACCCGGGCGAAACACTGAAGCTTTCTTT. Encoded protein: CASSPPGRNTEAFF. The chain couples TRBV18 to TRBJ1-1; D gene unclear. Trimming took 0 bases from V and 2 from J, leaving 7 bases between them. This CDR3 contains 14 residues. Germline values: CDR1 KGHSH, CDR2 LQKENI.

The CDR3 DNA reads as TGTGCCAGCAGCCCCTCGGGGACCACAGATACGCAGTATTTT. Its translation is CASSPSGTTDTQYF. The chain joins TRBV5-6 to TRBJ2-3, with D perhaps matching TRBD1 or TRBD2 (5 bases each). Germline values: CDR1 SGHDT, CDR2 YYEEEE. The CDR3 has 14 amino acids. Trimming took off 4 bases at V and 2 bases at J, with 11 bases between the two ends.

This chain joins TRBV9 and TRBJ1-2, with D perhaps matching TRBD1 (6 bases). Germline CDR1 is SGDLS and CDR2 is YYNGEE. The CDR3 length is 14 residues. With 4 bases removed from V and 7 bases from J, the gap between germline ends came to 17 bases. The CDR3 DNA follows: TGTGCCAGCAGCCCCATGGGGGGCGATTTTGGCTACACCTTC. It codes for CASSPMGGDFGYTF.

The gene calls are TRBV14 and TRBJ1-1, with a weak D call TRBD1 (5 bases). Germline V lookup: CDR1 SGHDN, CDR2 FVKESK. The CDR3 contains 19 residues. The V gene lost 0 bases and the J gene lost 1 base, with 21 bases spanning the gap. Here the CDR3 DNA reads TGTGCCAGCAGCCAAGATCAGTCCATAGGGACCCTGGGGAACACTGAAGCTTTCTTT. Translated: CASSQDQSIGTLGNTEAFF.

This rearrangement joins TRBV5-6 to TRBJ1-2; possibly TRBD1 for D (6 bases). The V gene lost 5 bases and the J gene lost 7 bases, with 18 bases spanning the gap. The CDR3 has 14 residues. The germline V gene has CDR1 SGHDT and CDR2 YYEEEE. The DNA of the CDR3 is TGTGCCAGCAGTCTCGGAGGCAGGGGTGCTGGCTACACCTTC. It yields the protein CASSLGGRGAGYTF.

V is TRBV11-2 and J is TRBJ1-1; D is perhaps TRBD1 (5 bases). Germline-derived CDR1 and CDR2 are SGHAT and FQNNGV. V lost 0 bases and J 9 bases, leaving 8 bases between the germline ends. The CDR3 totals 12 residues. CDR3 region: CASSLDRVQAFF. Written as DNA, the CDR3 is TGTGCCAGCAGCTTAGACAGGGTGCAAGCTTTCTTT.

The chain carries TRBV2 and TRBJ1-2; a weak D match, TRBD1 (5 bases). Germline assignment: CDR1 SNHLY and CDR2 FYNNEI. The V gene lost 8 bases and the J gene lost 4 bases, with 20 bases spanning the gap. The CDR3 length is 15 residues. CDR3 loop: CASRERQGGSYGYTF. CDR3 nucleotide sequence: TGTGCCAGCCGGGAGAGGCAGGGCGGAAGCTATGGCTACACCTTC.

The DNA of the CDR3 is TGTGCCAGCAGCTTATATTTTCGCCAGCCCCAGCATTTT. This gives the protein CASSLYFRQPQHF. The chain links TRBV7-2 to TRBJ1-5; no firm D call. V lost 2 bases to trimming and J lost 7 bases, with 9 bases between them. There are 13 residues in the CDR3. From germline, CDR1 is SGHTA and CDR2 FQGNSA.

This clone was detected a few times. V and J are TRBV29-1 and TRBJ2-7; 9 nucleotides line up with TRBD1. The germline V gene encodes CDR1 SQVTM and CDR2 ANQGSEA. Trimming took 6 bases from V and 0 from J; bases not matched to a gene: 12. The CDR3 is 16 residues long. The CDR3 DNA reads as TGCAGCGTAGCTGGAACCGGGACAGGGACCTCCTACGAGCAGTACTTC. Translating it yields CSVAGTGTGTSYEQYF.

The chain couples TRBV10-2 to TRBJ2-2; the match to TRBD2 covers 8 bases. J lost 6 bases, V lost 5 bases, and 2 bases had no gene match. CDR3 length equals 13 residues. Looked up from germline, CDR1 is WSHSY and CDR2 is SAAADI. The CDR3 DNA is TGCGCCAGCAGTCAGCGGGAGCCCGGGGAGCTGTTTTTT. Its protein product is CASSQREPGELFF.

In its sample, this clone was seen a few times. The V call is TRBV28, the J call TRBJ2-5; D unresolved. V lost 5 bases to trimming and J lost 5 bases, with 9 bases between them. Germline V gene lookup returns CDR1 MDHEN and CDR2 SYDVKM. This CDR3 comprises 12 residues. The CDR3 DNA is TGTGCCAGCAGTATAACCTTGGAGACCCAGTACTTC. Translating gives CASSITLETQYF.

V and J are TRBV7-2 and TRBJ1-1; no clear D. Germline lookup yields CDR1 SGHTA and CDR2 FQGNSA. Trimming cost V 1 base and J 3 bases, with 6 bases left between them. This CDR3 is 13 amino acids long. This CDR3 is CASSLVSDTEAFF. The CDR3 DNA sequence: TGTGCCAGCAGCTTAGTCTCGGACACTGAAGCTTTCTTT.

The chain carries TRBV28 and TRBJ2-7; 8 positions agree with TRBD2. This CDR3 spans 13 amino acids. With 6 bases clipped from V and 4 bases from J, the junction kept 5 bases outside the gene matches. Per germline, CDR1 MDHEN and CDR2 SYDVKM. CDR3 sequence: CASSSGGVYEQYV. CDR3 in DNA: TGTGCCAGCAGCTCGGGAGGGGTTTACGAGCAGTACGTC.

The chain recombines TRBV3-1 (or the pseudogene TRBV3-2) with TRBJ1-3; D not certain. CDR3 size: 16 residues. Trimming took off 1 base at V and 0 bases at J, with 10 bases between the two ends. Germline-derived CDR1 and CDR2 are LGHDT and YNNKEL (reference sequence). The CDR3 DNA follows: TGTGCCAGCAGCCAAGTGGCTATGAGCTCTGGAAACACCATATATTTT. Translation: CASSQVAMSSGNTIYF.

This clone occurred once. This chain connects TRBV6-2 or TRBV6-3 to TRBJ2-2; D gene ambiguous. This CDR3 region has 15 residues. CDR1 and CDR2 from the germline V gene are MNHEY and SVGEGT. V lost 3 bases, J lost 5 bases, and 13 bases lay in between. The CDR3 is CASSYQQVITGELFF. For the CDR3, the DNA is TGTGCCAGCAGTTATCAACAAGTCATTACCGGGGAGCTGTTTTTT.

V gene TRBV18 combines with J gene TRBJ1-1; D not certain. Germline V CDR1 and CDR2: KGHSH, LQKENI. CDR3 length: 14 residues. Trimming left V 4 bases short and J 5 bases short, with 14 bases between. As DNA, the CDR3 is TGTGCCAGCTCACAGTCCGAATTAGGAACTGAAGCTTTCTTT. As protein: CASSQSELGTEAFF.

The chain recombines TRBV4-3 with TRBJ2-6; D not resolved. V lost 4 bases, J lost 0 bases, and 10 bases lay in between. CDR3 length: 16 residues. The germline V gene encodes CDR1 LGHNA and CDR2 YSLEER. The CDR3 protein is CASSPDILSGANVLTF. CDR3 in DNA: TGCGCCAGCAGCCCAGACATCCTCTCTGGGGCCAACGTCCTGACTTTC.

The rearrangement joins TRBV7-6 to TRBJ1-6, with 7 positions matching TRBD1. Germline CDR1 reads SGHVS; CDR2 reads FNYEAQ. Germline trimming cut 5 bases from V and 0 bases from J; bases unmatched to any gene: 19. This CDR3 spans 21 amino acids. Written as DNA, the CDR3 is TGTGCCAGCAGCCCCACCGAGAGGGGGCGTGGGGCAAGCTCCTATAATTCACCCCTCCACTTT. Protein product: CASSPTERGRGASSYNSPLHF.

The genes are TRBV4-2 and TRBJ2-7, with 12 bases lining up with TRBD2. The CDR3 is made up of 19 amino acids. Losses at the gene ends were 1 base for V and 4 bases for J; bases not matched to a gene: 14. Germline lookup yields CDR1 LGHNA and CDR2 YNFKEQ. The CDR3 loop reads CASSQGLAGGPGGNYEQYF. CDR3 DNA: TGTGCCAGCAGCCAAGGTCTAGCGGGAGGGCCCGGGGGCAATTACGAGCAGTACTTC.

This clone was counted once. The chain has TRBV24-1 and TRBJ2-7, with D unclear. V was trimmed by 3 bases and J by 0 bases, leaving 8 bases between them. In germline, CDR1 is KGHDR, CDR2 SFDVKD. CDR3 size: 14 residues. The CDR3 loop reads CATSDEKSSYEQYV. The CDR3, as DNA: TGTGCCACCAGTGATGAGAAAAGCTCCTACGAGCAGTACGTC.

This rearrangement joins TRBV19 to TRBJ2-5; tentative D call: TRBD1 (6 bases). The CDR3 totals 14 residues. Germline V gene lookup returns CDR1 LNHDA and CDR2 SQIVND (reference sequence). V dropped 3 bases and J dropped 5 bases, with 13 bases sitting between them. CDR3 in DNA: TGTGCCAGTAGTATTAAGGGGGAGTGGGAGACCCAGTACTTC. Protein product: CASSIKGEWETQYF.